The 8 T cell receptor beta chains in this list originate from one sample, sequenced in a study of T cells in Graves' hyperthyroidism and ophthalmopathy. RNA transcripts gave rise to amplified TCR beta CDR3 regions. First-round RT-PCR with HTBI primers amplified the TCR CDR3 region. TCRdb re-derived calls from the multiplex PCR reads in MiXCR, one entry per CDR3 protein. The sample includes 550,000 to 800,000 distinct CDR3 sequences, around 17% of them seen just once. Sequencing used blood. The receptor set was obtained from a man younger than 30 with Graves' hyperthyroidism.

CDR3 sequence: CASSFSWGHQPQHF. CDR3 coding DNA: TGTGCCAGCAGTTTCTCGTGGGGCCATCAGCCCCAGCATTTT. V is TRBV28 and J is TRBJ1-5, with a weak D call TRBD1 (5 bases). V was shortened by 3 bases and J by 5 bases, with 11 bases between the two germline ends. The CDR3 spans 14 residues. Germline assignment: CDR1 MDHEN and CDR2 SYDVKM. Complete variable domain (other parts from reference TRBV28 and TRBJ1-5): DVKVTQSSRYLVKRTGEKVFLECVQDMDHENMFWYRQDPGLGLRLIYFSYDVKMKEKGDIPEGYSVSREKKERFSLILESASTNQTSMYLCASSFSWGHQPQHFGDGTRLSIL.

The rearrangement joins TRBV6-1 to TRBJ1-5; D is ambiguous. There are 15 residues in the CDR3. Germline CDR1 is MNHNS and CDR2 is SASEGT. Trimming left V 6 bases short and J 2 bases short, with 14 bases between. This CDR3 reads CASRAGKAGNQPQHF. CDR3 DNA sequence: TGTGCCAGCAGGGCGGGAAAAGCCGGCAATCAGCCCCAGCATTTT.

The chain joins TRBV24-1 to TRBJ2-1; 7 bases line up with TRBD2. The trim removed 6 bases at V and 0 bases at J, leaving 1 base unmatched. Germline V gives CDR1 KGHDR, CDR2 SFDVKD. This CDR3 comprises 14 residues. The CDR3 loop is CATSREGSYNEQFF. For the CDR3, the DNA is TGTGCCACCAGTAGGGAGGGCTCCTACAATGAGCAGTTCTTC.

This clonotype was counted ten times or more. CDR3 residues: CASSSSLQWSNQPQHF. CDR3 in DNA: TGTGCCAGCAGTTCATCTCTTCAGTGGAGCAATCAGCCCCAGCATTTT. The chain recombines TRBV28 with TRBJ1-5; D is unclear. CDR1 and CDR2 from the germline V gene are MDHEN and SYDVKM. CDR3 size: 16 residues. With 4 bases removed from V and 1 base from J, the gap between germline ends came to 14 bases.

The rearrangement uses TRBV18 and TRBJ2-7; no firm D call. Trimming pared 3 bases from V and 1 base from J, leaving 13 bases between. There are 15 residues in the CDR3. Per germline, CDR1 KGHSH and CDR2 LQKENI. The CDR3 DNA is TGTGCCAGCTCACCCTTCGACGTGATATCCTACGAGCAGTACTTC. Protein: CASSPFDVISYEQYF. The full variable domain, completed using reference TRBV18 and TRBJ2-7, is NAGVMQNPRHLVRRRGQEARLRCSPMKGHSHVYWYRQLPEEGLKFMVYLQKENIIDESGMPKERFSAEFPKEGPSILRIQQVVRGDSAAYFCASSPFDVISYEQYFGPGTRLTVT.

The rearrangement joins TRBV30 to TRBJ1-3; D might be TRBD1 (5 bases). Between the trimmed V and J ends, which lost 1 base and 0 bases, there was a span of 7 bases. The CDR3 length is 14 residues. In germline, CDR1 is GTSNPN, CDR2 SVGIG (reference sequence). This CDR3 is CAWSDRSSGNTIYF. The CDR3 DNA is TGTGCCTGGAGTGACAGGAGCTCTGGAAACACCATATATTTT.

The rearrangement joins TRBV7-9 to TRBJ2-1; possible D gene TRBD1, 9 bases. CDR3 length: 19 amino acids. Germline assignment: CDR1 SEHNR and CDR2 FQNEAQ (reference sequence). V was pared by 5 bases and J by 3 bases, with 26 bases between. The CDR3 spells CASSPPQGAPLADYNEQFF. The CDR3 coding sequence is TGTGCCAGCAGCCCCCCACAGGGGGCCCCACTAGCGGACTACAATGAGCAGTTCTTC.

On this clonotype: A much larger clone differs by one base, so this may be a read error. V is TRBV12-3 or TRBV12-4 and J is TRBJ2-7; maybe TRBD2 (6 bases). The CDR3 has 18 residues. Deletions cut 4 bases from V and 7 bases from J, with 29 bases between. As DNA, the CDR3 is TGTGCCAGCAGTTCCTCTGCTCCTACTAGCCCCACCGGGGGAGAGCAGTACTTC. It encodes CASSSSAPTSPTGGEQYF.